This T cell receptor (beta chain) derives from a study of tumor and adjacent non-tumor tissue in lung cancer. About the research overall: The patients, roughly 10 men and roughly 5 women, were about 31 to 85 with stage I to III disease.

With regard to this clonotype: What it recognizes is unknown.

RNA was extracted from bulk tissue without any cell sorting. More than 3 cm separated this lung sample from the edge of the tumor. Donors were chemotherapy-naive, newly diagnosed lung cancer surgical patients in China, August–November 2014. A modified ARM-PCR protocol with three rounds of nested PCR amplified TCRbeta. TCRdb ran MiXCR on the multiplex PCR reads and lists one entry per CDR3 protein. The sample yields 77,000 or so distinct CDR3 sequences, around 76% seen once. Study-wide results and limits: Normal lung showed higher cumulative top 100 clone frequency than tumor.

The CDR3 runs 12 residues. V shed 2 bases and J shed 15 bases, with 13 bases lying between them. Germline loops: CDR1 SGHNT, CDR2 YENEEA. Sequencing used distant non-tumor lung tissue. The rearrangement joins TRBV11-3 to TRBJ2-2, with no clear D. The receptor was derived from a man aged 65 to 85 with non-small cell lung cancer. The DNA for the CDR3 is TGTGCCAGCAGCTTAAGCGCCGGGCAGTTGTTTTTT. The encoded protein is CASSLSAGQLFF.